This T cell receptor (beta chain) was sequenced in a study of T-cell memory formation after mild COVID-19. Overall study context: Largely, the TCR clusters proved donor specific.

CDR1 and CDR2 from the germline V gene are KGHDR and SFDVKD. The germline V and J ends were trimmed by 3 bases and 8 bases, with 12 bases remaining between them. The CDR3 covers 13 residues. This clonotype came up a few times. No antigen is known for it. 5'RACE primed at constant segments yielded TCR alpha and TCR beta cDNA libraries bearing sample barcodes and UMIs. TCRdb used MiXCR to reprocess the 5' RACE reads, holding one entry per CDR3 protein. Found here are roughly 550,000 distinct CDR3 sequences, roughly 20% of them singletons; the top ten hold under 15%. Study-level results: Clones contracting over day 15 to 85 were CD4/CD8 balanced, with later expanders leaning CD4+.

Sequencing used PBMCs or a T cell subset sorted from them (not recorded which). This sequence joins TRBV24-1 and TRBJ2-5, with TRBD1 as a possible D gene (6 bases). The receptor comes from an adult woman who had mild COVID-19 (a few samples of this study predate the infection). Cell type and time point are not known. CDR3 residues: CATSDTNRETQYF. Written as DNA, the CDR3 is TGTGCCACCAGTGATACCAACAGGGAAACCCAGTACTTC.